Presented here are 13 T cell receptor beta chains from one specimen sequenced in a study of cytomegalovirus exposure and HLA in healthy donors. The assay was immunoSEQ multiplex PCR, and TCRdb's table has in-frame clones only and misses some. The data contain about 260,000 clones, about 92% of them singletons. Material: PBMCs. The receptors come from a woman younger than 45 in good health and CMV-seronegative.

This rearrangement joins TRBV5-1 to TRBJ2-5; no reliable D call. The CDR3 spans 13 residues. The V gene's germline CDR1 is SGHRS and CDR2 YFSETQ. The V end lost 7 bases, the J end lost 5 bases, and 15 bases lay between the germline ends. For the CDR3, the DNA is TGCGCCAGCGCCGTGGGGTCTTCGGAGACCCAGTACTTC. It specifies CASAVGSSETQYF.

V and J are TRBV19 and TRBJ2-7; 8 nucleotides match TRBD1. The germline CDR1 and CDR2 sequences are LNHDA and SQIVND (reference sequence). This CDR3 is built from 15 residues. V was pared by 7 bases and J by 5 bases, with 13 bases of the junction left unmatched. The CDR3 reads CASKTGDLRSNEQYF. For the CDR3, the DNA is TGTGCCAGTAAGACAGGGGACCTACGGAGTAACGAGCAGTACTTC.

The V and J genes are TRBV2 and TRBJ2-7, with TRBD2 as a possible D gene (5 bases). The germline CDR1 and CDR2 sequences are SNHLY and FYNNEI. Trimming took off 6 bases at V and 4 bases at J, with 13 bases between the two ends. This CDR3 has 13 amino acids. DNA of the CDR3: TGTGCCAGCAGCATCCGGGAAAAGTACGAGCAGTACTTC. Translation: CASSIREKYEQYF.

The CDR3 loop reads CASSYSTTSGSEQFF. CDR3 in DNA: TGTGCCAGCAGTTACTCGACGACTAGCGGGAGTGAGCAGTTCTTC. The chain has TRBV6-5 and TRBJ2-1, with TRBD2 matching 12 bases. V lost 0 bases, J lost 9 bases, and 3 bases stayed unmatched. Germline-derived CDR1 and CDR2 are MNHEY and SVGAGI. This CDR3 is 15 amino acids long.

This clone turned up a few times. This chain uses TRBV13 with TRBJ2-7; 11 nucleotides align to TRBD2. This CDR3 contains 14 residues. Per germline, CDR1 PRHDT and CDR2 FYEKMQ (reference sequence). With 5 bases clipped from V and 4 bases from J, the junction kept 4 bases outside the gene matches. The CDR3 sequence is CASSPSGRIYEQYF. In DNA form, the CDR3 reads TGTGCCAGCAGCCCTAGCGGGAGGATATACGAGCAGTACTTC.

The V gene is TRBV5-1, the J gene TRBJ2-6; D gene ambiguous. The CDR3 runs to 15 residues. Per germline, CDR1 SGHRS and CDR2 YFSETQ. V shed 3 bases and J shed 0 bases, with 7 bases lying between them. The CDR3 sequence: CASSYDTSGANVLTF. The DNA for the CDR3 is TGCGCCAGCAGCTACGACACCTCTGGGGCCAACGTCCTGACTTTC.

V is TRBV4-3 and J is TRBJ2-1, with TRBD2 matching over 10 bases. V lost 4 bases and J lost 2; bases outside the gene matches: 2. CDR3 length equals 15 residues. CDR1 LGHNA and CDR2 YSLEER come from the germline V gene. The CDR3 DNA reads as TGCGCCAGCAGCCGAACTAGCGGGGCCTACAATGAGCAGTTCTTC. It encodes CASSRTSGAYNEQFF.

The rearrangement joins TRBV5-1 to TRBJ2-7; 12 nucleotides match TRBD2. V dropped 0 bases and J dropped 5; count of bases not matched to a gene: 6. The CDR3 is 16 residues long. Germline CDR1 reads SGHRS; CDR2 reads YFSETQ. CDR3 sequence: CASSLALAGGLDEQYF. CDR3 coding DNA: TGCGCCAGCAGCTTGGCACTAGCGGGAGGTTTGGACGAGCAGTACTTC.

This clone showed up just once. The chain uses TRBV5-6 and TRBJ1-1, with D unclear. Trimming removed 0 bases from V and 4 bases from J, with 10 bases in between. The CDR3 runs to 14 residues. Germline CDR1 reads SGHDT; CDR2 reads YYEEEE. DNA of the CDR3: TGTGCCAGCAGCTTGGTCCCAGGCAGCACTGAAGCTTTCTTT. It translates to CASSLVPGSTEAFF. Using reference TRBV5-6 and TRBJ1-1 for the parts outside the CDR3, the full variable domain is DAGVTQSPTHLIKTRGQQVTLRCSPKSGHDTVSWYQQALGQGPQFIFQYYEEEERQRGNFPDRFSGHQFPNYSSELNVNALLLGDSALYLCASSLVPGSTEAFFGQGTRLTVV.

The gene calls are TRBV28 and TRBJ2-2; maybe TRBD2 (5 bases). Germline V lookup: CDR1 MDHEN, CDR2 SYDVKM. The CDR3 contains 16 residues. Trimming shortened V by 4 bases and J by 3 bases, and 15 bases separated the two germline ends. In nucleotides, the CDR3 is TGTGCCAGCAGTTCAGGAGGACGCTTCTACACCGGGGAGCTGTTTTTT. This gives the protein CASSSGGRFYTGELFF.

This rearrangement joins TRBV11-3 to TRBJ1-1, with 7 positions matching TRBD1. This CDR3 contains 13 residues. The J segment lost 5 bases and the V segment lost 3 bases, leaving 3 bases of the junction unmatched. CDR1 and CDR2 (germline): SGHNT, YENEEA. Here the CDR3 reads CASSFQGGTEAFF. CDR3 bases: TGTGCCAGCAGCTTTCAGGGGGGTACTGAAGCTTTCTTT.

The chain employs TRBV29-1 and TRBJ2-3, with 9 bases that match TRBD2. Germline CDR1 is SQVTM and CDR2 is ANQGSEA. V lost 6 bases, J lost 5 bases, and 12 bases stayed unmatched. CDR3 length: 15 amino acids. CDR3 nucleotide sequence: TGCAGCGTCACGAAGCCGGGACTAGCCCTAGATACGCAGTATTTT. As protein: CSVTKPGLALDTQYF.

Only a few counts were recorded for this clone. The J gene is TRBJ1-2, the V gene TRBV4-3, with TRBD1 matching over 9 bases. The junction had 6 bases not matched to a gene; V was cut back by 5 bases and J by 8 bases. The CDR3 contains 13 residues. CDR1 and CDR2 (germline): LGHNA, YSLEER. The CDR3 sequence: CASSRTGERGYTF. The CDR3 DNA follows: TGCGCCAGCAGCAGGACAGGGGAGCGCGGCTACACCTTC.